One T cell receptor (beta chain) is described in this entry. No antigen is known for it. Base qualities are not at hand, and no much larger clone is one base apart. The entry originates in a study of chemoradiotherapy in HPV16-positive cancers (dated by TCRdb to between 2020 and 2023). In the study overall: Candidate HPV-specific T-cell clones and common TCR motifs were defined by functional T-cell assays performed on cells from two HPV16-positive patients. Whether T-cell immunity against the HPV oncoproteins E6 and E7 changes during chemoradiotherapy and whether survival is affected by this immunity were examined in the study. The candidate HPV-specific TCRs and motifs were subsequently tracked in TCR repertoires obtained from roughly 90 patients with HPV-related cancers.

Paper-wide results and their limitations: Expansion of candidate HPV-specific clones and E7-related TCR motifs was observed in the tumor microenvironment during treatment, whereas no such expansion was observed for non-HPV-specific T cells. In HPV16-positive patients, expansion of HPV-responsive T cells during chemoradiotherapy was found to be associated with improved recurrence-free survival. Only two HPV16-positive patients were used to derive the functional definition of HPV-specific T cells, and the survival association was reported for HPV16-positive patients.

Because repertoires were sampled repeatedly during chemoradiotherapy, clonal expansion in the tumor microenvironment could be followed. The trim is 5 bases for V and 0 bases for J, with a gap of 11 bases between the germline ends. Taken from the germline V gene (reference sequence), the CDR1 and CDR2 loops are GTSNPN and SVGIG. The CDR3 holds 14 amino acids from the cysteine to the phenylalanine. The sequence is cut down to CDR3 DNA, 42 bases in frame from base 1. The receptor library was made with the immunoSEQ multiplex PCR assay. TCRdb carries this immuneACCESS record with in-frame sequences only. Its versions omit some clonotypes, under half of them owing to an unresolved V gene in the studies checked, with the rest unexplained. In this sample the table shows around 5,000 clones, roughly nine tenths of which occur a single time. 2% to 2.5% of the sample is in the top ten clones.

Specimen: tumor tissue, collected from a patient who underwent chemoradiotherapy. This sequence was found in a human donor with HPV-associated anogenital cancer. The sequence joins TRBV30 to TRBJ1-3; the D gene is unclear. In nucleotide form, the sequence is TGTGCCTGGTCCCCGGGGAGCTCTGGAAACACCATATATTTT. This codes for CAWSPGSSGNTIYF.